This TCR beta chain was found in a study of blood T cell repertoires in COVID-19. On the study more broadly: Sites across the United States, Italy and Spain contributed samples from acute and convalescent COVID-19. The cDNA or gDNA used as material had been derived from T cells, B-cell-depleted T cells, or PBMCs.

Trimming cost V 6 bases and J 5 bases, with 11 bases left between them. This CDR3 is 12 amino acids long. The V gene's germline CDR1 is MDHEN and CDR2 SYDVKM. As handled by the study authors: Scientists estimated how many nucleated cells there were by amplifying reference gene primers. This table comes from immunoSEQ multiplex PCR, and its TCRdb copy is limited to in-frame clones, with some not included. V, J and clone size were drawn from that table, and D and trimming were deduced from the DNA. Of roughly 100,000 clones listed, over 75% are singletons. The TCR comes from a human donor in a cohort sampled during active COVID-19. The chain carries TRBV28 and TRBJ2-7, with no clear D. The material sequenced was peripheral blood. The CDR3 DNA sequence: TGTGCCAGCAGCCCAGGTACCCACGAGCAGTACTTC. Translated, it gives CASSPGTHEQYF.